These 27 T cell receptor beta chains came from one sample sequenced in a study of technical replicates of blood from several donors (dated by TCRdb to 2016 to 2017). The library was obtained by the immunoSEQ multiplex PCR assay. This immuneACCESS table, as held by TCRdb, lists in-frame sequences with V and J called but not all clones. Of the missing ones, under half trace to an unresolved V gene in checked studies; the others have no known cause. The sample yields 65,000 to 85,000 clones; roughly 98% were counted once. Approximately 0.14% of the sample goes to the ten largest clones. Sequences were obtained from T cells isolated from PBMCs. The origin of the receptors is a human donor in good health.

This clone was picked up one time. V and J are TRBV5-5 and TRBJ1-1; 10 bases are shared with TRBD1. CDR1 is SGHKS and CDR2 is YYEKEE in the germline V gene (reference sequence). Trimming cost V 5 bases and J 7 bases; bases outside gene matches: 14. CDR3 length: 16 amino acids. The CDR3 region is CASSYLPGQGSGEAFF. The DNA of the CDR3 is TGTGCCAGCAGTTATCTACCGGGACAGGGGTCAGGTGAAGCTTTCTTT.

The rearrangement joins TRBV7-9 to TRBJ2-3; D is ambiguous. CDR3 length: 13 amino acids. Trimming took 2 bases from V and 0 from J, leaving 3 bases between them. The germline CDR1 and CDR2 sequences are SEHNR and FQNEAQ (reference sequence). As DNA, the CDR3 is TGTGCCAGCAGCTTACCGAGCACAGATACGCAGTATTTT. This codes for CASSLPSTDTQYF.

The genes are TRBV28 and TRBJ1-1; the match to TRBD1 covers 7 bases. This CDR3 contains 14 residues. With 6 bases clipped from V and 0 bases from J, the junction kept 4 bases outside the gene matches. Germline CDR1 is MDHEN and CDR2 is SYDVKM. This CDR3 is CASRMGQLNTEAFF. CDR3 coding DNA: TGTGCCAGCAGGATGGGACAGTTGAACACTGAAGCTTTCTTT.

The chain combines TRBV5-1 with TRBJ2-3; no reliable D call. The V end was cut by 4 bases, the J end by 1 base, with 13 bases between. The CDR3 runs 15 residues. Germline-derived CDR1 and CDR2 are SGHRS and YFSETQ. CDR3 DNA sequence: TGCGCCAGCAGCCCCTCAACTACTCGCACAGATACGCAGTATTTT. Residues: CASSPSTTRTDTQYF.

This chain uses TRBV6-1 with TRBJ1-5; TRBD1 matches 9 bases. The CDR3 sequence is 15 residues long. V was pared by 3 bases and J by 2 bases, with 2 bases of the junction left unmatched. Germline V gene lookup returns CDR1 MNHNS and CDR2 SASEGT. DNA of the CDR3: TGTGCCAGCAGTGACCGGACAGGGGGCAATCAGCCCCAGCATTTT. Its protein product is CASSDRTGGNQPQHF.

The chain uses TRBV27 and TRBJ2-7; 9 bases are shared with TRBD2. Germline CDR1 MNHEY, CDR2 SMNVEV (reference sequence). The CDR3 runs to 16 residues. The V gene end was trimmed by 3 bases and the J gene end by 3 bases; junction bases not matched to a gene: 9. The DNA for the CDR3 is TGTGCCAGCAGTTTTTTCGGGGCGGGGGGGAGCTACGAGCAGTACTTC. This codes for CASSFFGAGGSYEQYF.

A single count supports this clone. V usage is TRBV4-1 and J usage is TRBJ2-1; 7 nucleotides line up with TRBD2. V gave up 4 bases and J gave up 7 bases; unmatched junction bases: 16. CDR1 and CDR2 from the germline V gene are MGHRA and YSYEKL. There are 17 residues in the CDR3. The CDR3 DNA sequence: TGCGCCAGCAGCCCGGGGAGGGGACTGGGGGTCGTGAATGAGCAGTTCTTC. As protein: CASSPGRGLGVVNEQFF.

This clone was seen just once. This chain links TRBV30 with TRBJ2-5; D possibly corresponds to TRBD1 (5 bases). The CDR3 length is 12 residues. Germline V lookup: CDR1 GTSNPN, CDR2 SVGIG (reference sequence). The ends were cut back, 8 bases at V and 4 bases at J, with 14 bases in the middle. This CDR3 is CAATAKVETQYF. CDR3 coding DNA: TGTGCCGCGACAGCAAAGGTAGAGACCCAGTACTTC. Full variable domain (rest looked up from reference TRBV30 and TRBJ2-5): SQTIHQWPATLVQPVGSPLSLECTVEGTSNPNLYWYRQAAGRGLQLLFYSVGIGQISSEVPQNLSASRPQDRQFILSSKKLLLSDSGFYLCAATAKVETQYFGPGTRLLVL.

This clone appeared once. The chain joins TRBV7-9 to TRBJ2-7; D not resolved. CDR3 length: 13 amino acids. Germline assignment: CDR1 SEHNR and CDR2 FQNEAQ (reference sequence). V was cut by 5 bases and J by 4 bases, with 12 bases left in between. Here the CDR3 reads CASSPPGGYEQYF. CDR3 DNA sequence: TGTGCCAGCAGCCCCCCCGGTGGTTACGAGCAGTACTTC.

V and J are TRBV6-6 and TRBJ2-5; the match to TRBD1 covers 10 bases. The germline V gene has CDR1 MNHNY and CDR2 SVGAGI (reference sequence). The CDR3 sequence is 16 residues long. V trimming: 4 bases; J trimming: 4 bases; junction bases outside the gene matches: 9. The CDR3 DNA follows: TGTGCCAGCAGTTCTTTAGGACAGGGGGTTGGAGAGACCCAGTACTTC. Residues: CASSSLGQGVGETQYF.

V is TRBV19 and J is TRBJ2-2, with 8 bases identical to TRBD2. The germline CDR1 and CDR2 sequences are LNHDA and SQIVND (reference sequence). V shed 1 base, J shed 7 bases, and the junction held 14 bases outside the gene matches. This CDR3 comprises 18 residues. CDR3 bases: TGTGCCAGTAGTATAGCTCAAACACTAGCGGCGGTTTACGGGGAGCTGTTTTTT. Protein sequence: CASSIAQTLAAVYGELFF.

The rearrangement joins TRBV9 to TRBJ2-7; TRBD2 matches at 14 bases. Germline V gene data show CDR1 as SGDLS and CDR2 as YYNGEE. This CDR3 has 15 residues. J lost 5 bases, V lost 7 bases, and 8 bases had no gene match. CDR3 DNA: TGTGCCAGCGCCCCCGGGACTAGCGGGAGCCACGAGCAGTACTTC. Translation gives CASAPGTSGSHEQYF.

The chain is built from TRBV7-2 and TRBJ1-5, with 8 bases aligning to TRBD1. This CDR3 has 15 amino acids. With 4 bases clipped from V and 5 bases from J, the junction kept 7 bases outside the gene matches. Germline values: CDR1 SGHTA, CDR2 FQGNSA. CDR3 residues: CASSSNRGTHQPQHF. CDR3 DNA sequence: TGTGCCAGCAGCTCGAACAGGGGGACCCATCAGCCCCAGCATTTT.

V gene TRBV9 combines with J gene TRBJ2-5; 13 bases match TRBD2. From germline, CDR1 is SGDLS and CDR2 YYNGEE. There are 15 residues in the CDR3. With 7 bases clipped from V and 1 base from J, the junction kept 4 bases outside the gene matches. The CDR3 sequence: CASGRLAGGQETQYF. CDR3 nucleotides: TGTGCCAGCGGAAGACTAGCGGGAGGCCAAGAGACCCAGTACTTC. The full variable domain, rest sourced from reference TRBV9 and TRBJ2-5, is DSGVTQTPKHLITATGQRVTLRCSPRSGDLSVYWYQQSLDQGLQFLIQYYNGEERAKGNILERFSAQQFPDLHSELNLSSLELGDSALYFCASGRLAGGQETQYFGPGTRLLVL.

The V call is TRBV14, the J call TRBJ2-1, with a possible D match to TRBD2 (6 bases). V shed 0 bases and J shed 6 bases, with 15 bases lying between them. The germline CDR1 and CDR2 sequences are SGHDN and FVKESK. This CDR3 spans 16 amino acids. The CDR3 loop is CASSQDQGLLFNEQFF. DNA for the CDR3: TGTGCCAGCAGCCAAGATCAGGGACTTTTATTCAATGAGCAGTTCTTC.

V usage is TRBV6-5 and J usage is TRBJ2-2; a weak D match, TRBD1 (6 bases). V shed 8 bases and J shed 7 bases, with 14 bases lying between them. This CDR3 contains 13 residues. Per germline, CDR1 MNHEY and CDR2 SVGAGI. CDR3 residues: CASHRVDGGELFF. CDR3 nucleotides: TGTGCCAGCCACAGGGTTGACGGCGGGGAGCTGTTTTTT.

This chain connects TRBV29-1 to TRBJ1-1; 9 bases line up with TRBD1. Trimming cost V 7 bases and J 1 base; bases outside gene matches: 1. The CDR3 totals 12 residues. Germline V gene data show CDR1 as SQVTM and CDR2 as ANQGSEA. The CDR3 nucleotides read TGCAGCGCGGGACAGGGGAACACTGAAGCTTTCTTT. Translating gives CSAGQGNTEAFF. Full variable domain (remainder filled in from reference TRBV29-1 and TRBJ1-1): SAVISQKPSRDICQRGTSLTIQCQVDSQVTMMFWYRQQPGQSLTLIATANQGSEATYESGFVIDKFPISRPNLTFSTLTVSNMSPEDSSIYLCSAGQGNTEAFFGQGTRLTVV.

This chain joins TRBV27 and TRBJ2-1; perhaps TRBD2 as D (5 bases). CDR1 is MNHEY, CDR2 SMNVEV, per germline (reference sequence). There are 16 residues in the CDR3. V lost 7 bases and J 0 bases, leaving 16 bases between the germline ends. CDR3 residues: CASKNLAFSSYNEQFF. For the CDR3, the DNA is TGTGCCAGCAAAAACCTAGCTTTCAGCTCCTACAATGAGCAGTTCTTC.

The V call is TRBV6-5, the J call TRBJ2-1, with a tentative D call TRBD2 (6 bases). Germline V CDR1 and CDR2: MNHEY, SVGAGI. V was cut by 8 bases and J by 9 bases, with 8 bases left in between. The CDR3 sequence is 10 residues long. The CDR3 loop reads CASWGGEQFF. Here the CDR3 DNA reads TGTGCCAGCTGGGGAGGTGAGCAGTTCTTC.

This chain uses TRBV9 with TRBJ1-1; perhaps TRBD1 as D (6 bases). From germline, CDR1 is SGDLS and CDR2 YYNGEE. The CDR3 totals 16 residues. V lost 3 bases and J 1 base, leaving 16 bases between the germline ends. This CDR3 is CASSASAGASNTEAFF. CDR3 nucleotide sequence: TGTGCCAGCAGCGCCTCGGCGGGGGCGTCGAACACTGAAGCTTTCTTT. Full variable domain (remainder filled in from reference TRBV9 and TRBJ1-1): DSGVTQTPKHLITATGQRVTLRCSPRSGDLSVYWYQQSLDQGLQFLIQYYNGEERAKGNILERFSAQQFPDLHSELNLSSLELGDSALYFCASSASAGASNTEAFFGQGTRLTVV.

V is TRBV19 and J is TRBJ2-7; 7 nucleotides match TRBD1. The CDR3 is 14 residues long. Germline lookup yields CDR1 LNHDA and CDR2 SQIVND (reference sequence). J gave up 5 bases and V 8 bases, and 12 bases lay outside the gene matches. The DNA of the CDR3 is TGTGCCAGTCGTCAAATTGGACAGGACGACGAGCAGTACTTC. Translating it yields CASRQIGQDDEQYF.

The chain joins TRBV5-1 to TRBJ2-3, with D possibly TRBD2 on 7 matching bases. Germline V gives CDR1 SGHRS, CDR2 YFSETQ. The ends were cut back, 0 bases at V and 1 base at J, with 12 bases in the middle. The CDR3 contains 16 residues. The CDR3 coding sequence is TGCGCCAGCAGCTTGGTGGGAGGGGGGCGCACAGATACGCAGTATTTT. Translation: CASSLVGGGRTDTQYF.

The rearrangement links TRBV5-1 to TRBJ1-2, with TRBD1 as a possible D gene (5 bases). Trimming took 2 bases from V and 8 from J, leaving 10 bases between them. There are 12 residues in the CDR3. Germline CDR1 reads SGHRS; CDR2 reads YFSETQ. The CDR3 reads CASSFGGTGYTF. DNA for the CDR3: TGCGCCAGCAGCTTCGGGGGTACGGGCTACACCTTC. The complete variable domain, with remaining parts taken from reference TRBV5-1 and TRBJ1-2, reads KAGVTQTPRYLIKTRGQQVTLSCSPISGHRSVSWYQQTPGQGLQFLFEYFSETQRNKGNFPGRFSGRQFSNSRSEMNVSTLELGDSALYLCASSFGGTGYTFGSGTRLTVV.

The chain carries TRBV6-1 and TRBJ1-4, with a weak D call TRBD1 (5 bases). Germline V gene lookup returns CDR1 MNHNS and CDR2 SASEGT. This CDR3 spans 15 amino acids. The V end was cut by 3 bases, the J end by 0 bases, with 8 bases between. CDR3 residues: CASSDREATNEKLFF. The CDR3 nucleotides read TGTGCCAGCAGTGACAGGGAAGCAACTAATGAAAAACTGTTTTTT.

V gene TRBV6-5 combines with J gene TRBJ1-1; possible D gene TRBD1, 6 bases. V was pared by 6 bases and J by 1 base, with 9 bases between. Per the germline V gene, CDR1 is MNHEY and CDR2 is SVGAGI. This CDR3 spans 13 amino acids. CDR3 sequence: CASRKQGNTEAFF. CDR3 nucleotides: TGTGCCAGCAGAAAACAGGGGAACACTGAAGCTTTCTTT.

A single count supports this clone. The rearrangement links TRBV5-1 to TRBJ2-1, with 12 bases aligning to TRBD1. The V gene's germline CDR1 is SGHRS and CDR2 YFSETQ. This CDR3 contains 18 residues. The trim removed 4 bases at V and 6 bases at J, leaving 14 bases unmatched. DNA of the CDR3: TGCGCCAGCAGCGTCCTAGGGGGGGGACAGGGGGCTTCCAATGAGCAGTTCTTC. This sequence encodes CASSVLGGGQGASNEQFF.

The sample holds one count of this clone. V usage is TRBV11-2 and J usage is TRBJ1-3; a possible D gene is TRBD1 (6 bases). Germline V gives CDR1 SGHAT, CDR2 FQNNGV. The CDR3 is 15 amino acids. Between the trimmed V and J ends, which lost 6 bases and 3 bases, there was a span of 15 bases. The CDR3, as DNA: TGTGCCAGCAGACCAACAGGGCTCTATGGAAACACCATATATTTT. Its protein product is CASRPTGLYGNTIYF.